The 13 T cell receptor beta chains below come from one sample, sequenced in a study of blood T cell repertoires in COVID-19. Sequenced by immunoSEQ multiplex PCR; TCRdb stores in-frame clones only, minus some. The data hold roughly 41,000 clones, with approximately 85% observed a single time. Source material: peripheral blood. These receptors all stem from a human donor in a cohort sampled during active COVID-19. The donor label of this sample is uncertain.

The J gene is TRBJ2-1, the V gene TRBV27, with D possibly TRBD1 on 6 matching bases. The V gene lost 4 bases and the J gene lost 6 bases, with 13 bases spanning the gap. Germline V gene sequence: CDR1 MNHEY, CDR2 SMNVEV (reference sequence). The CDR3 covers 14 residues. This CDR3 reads CASSSGQRFNEQFF. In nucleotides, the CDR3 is TGTGCCAGCAGTTCCGGACAGAGATTCAATGAGCAGTTCTTC.

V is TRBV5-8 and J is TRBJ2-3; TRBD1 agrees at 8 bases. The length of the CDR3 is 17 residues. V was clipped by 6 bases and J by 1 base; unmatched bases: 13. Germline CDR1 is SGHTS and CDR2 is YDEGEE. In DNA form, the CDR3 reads TGTGCCAGCACCTTAAACGAGGTGGGACAGGGCACAGATACGCAGTATTTT. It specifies CASTLNEVGQGTDTQYF.

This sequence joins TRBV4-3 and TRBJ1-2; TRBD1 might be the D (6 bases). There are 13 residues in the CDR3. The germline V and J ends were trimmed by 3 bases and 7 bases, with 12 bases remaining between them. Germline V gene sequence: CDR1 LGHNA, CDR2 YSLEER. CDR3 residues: CASSQELGGGYTF. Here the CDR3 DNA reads TGCGCCAGCAGCCAGGAACTAGGGGGTGGCTACACCTTC.

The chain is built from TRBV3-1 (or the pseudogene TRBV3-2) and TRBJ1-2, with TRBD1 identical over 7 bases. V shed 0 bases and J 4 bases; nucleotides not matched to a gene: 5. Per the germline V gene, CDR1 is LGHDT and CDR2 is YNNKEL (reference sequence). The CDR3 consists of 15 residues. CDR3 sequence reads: CASSQDGQVPYGYTF. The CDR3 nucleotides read TGTGCCAGCAGCCAAGACGGACAGGTCCCCTATGGCTACACCTTC.

This chain's CDR3 is CASSDPGQGLNYGYTF. CDR3 coding DNA: TGTGCCAGCAGTGATCCGGGACAGGGGCTGAACTATGGCTACACCTTC. The V gene is TRBV6-1, the J gene TRBJ1-2; 10 positions match TRBD1. J gave up 2 bases and V 3 bases, and 6 bases lay outside the gene matches. The CDR3 has 16 amino acids. Germline CDR1 and CDR2: MNHNS and SASEGT.

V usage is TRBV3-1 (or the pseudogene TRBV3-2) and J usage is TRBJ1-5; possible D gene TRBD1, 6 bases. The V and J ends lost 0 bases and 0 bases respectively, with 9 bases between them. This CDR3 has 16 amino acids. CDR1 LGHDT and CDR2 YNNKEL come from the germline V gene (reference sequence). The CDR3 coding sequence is TGTGCCAGCAGCCAAGAGAGACAGGTTAGCAATCAGCCCCAGCATTTT. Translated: CASSQERQVSNQPQHF.

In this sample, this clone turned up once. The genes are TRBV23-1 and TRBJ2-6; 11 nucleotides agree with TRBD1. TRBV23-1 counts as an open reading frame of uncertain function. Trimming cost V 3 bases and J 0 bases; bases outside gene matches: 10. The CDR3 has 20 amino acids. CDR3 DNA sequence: TGCGCCAGCAGTCATCGGGGGGCCGGGACAGGGGGCTCTGGGGCCAACGTCCTGACTTTC. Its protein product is CASSHRGAGTGGSGANVLTF.

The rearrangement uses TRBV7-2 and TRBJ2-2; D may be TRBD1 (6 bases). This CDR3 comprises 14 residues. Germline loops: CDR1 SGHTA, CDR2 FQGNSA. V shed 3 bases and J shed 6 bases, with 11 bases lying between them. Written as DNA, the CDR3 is TGTGCCAGCAGCTTGGCAGGGGTAGCCGGGGAGCTGTTTTTT. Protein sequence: CASSLAGVAGELFF.

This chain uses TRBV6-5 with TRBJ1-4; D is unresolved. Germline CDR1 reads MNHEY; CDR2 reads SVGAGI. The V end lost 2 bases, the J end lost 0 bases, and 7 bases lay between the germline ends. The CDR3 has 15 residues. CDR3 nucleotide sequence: TGTGCCAGCAGTTACAACATTGCAACTAATGAAAAACTGTTTTTT. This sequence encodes CASSYNIATNEKLFF.

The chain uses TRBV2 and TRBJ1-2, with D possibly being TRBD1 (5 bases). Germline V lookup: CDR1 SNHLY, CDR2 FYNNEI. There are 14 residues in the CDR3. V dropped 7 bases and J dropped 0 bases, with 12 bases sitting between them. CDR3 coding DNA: TGTGCCAGCACTCGGACAAAACCTAACTATGGCTACACCTTC. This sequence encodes CASTRTKPNYGYTF. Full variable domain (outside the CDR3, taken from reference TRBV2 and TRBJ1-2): EPEVTQTPSHQVTQMGQEVILRCVPISNHLYFYWYRQILGQKVEFLVSFYNNEISEKSEIFDDQFSVERPDGSNFTLKIRSTKLEDSAMYFCASTRTKPNYGYTFGSGTRLTVV.

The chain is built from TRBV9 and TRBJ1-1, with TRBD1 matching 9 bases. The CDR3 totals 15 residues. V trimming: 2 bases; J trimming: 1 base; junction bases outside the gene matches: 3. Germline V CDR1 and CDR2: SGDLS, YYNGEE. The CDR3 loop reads CASSVGQGANTEAFF. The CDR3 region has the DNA TGTGCCAGCAGCGTGGGACAGGGCGCGAACACTGAAGCTTTCTTT.

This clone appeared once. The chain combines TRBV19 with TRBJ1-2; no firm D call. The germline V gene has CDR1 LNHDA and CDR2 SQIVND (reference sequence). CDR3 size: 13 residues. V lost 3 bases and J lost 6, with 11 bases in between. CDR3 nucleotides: TGTGCCAGTAGTATCAAGTTGGCGGATGGCTACACCTTC. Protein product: CASSIKLADGYTF.

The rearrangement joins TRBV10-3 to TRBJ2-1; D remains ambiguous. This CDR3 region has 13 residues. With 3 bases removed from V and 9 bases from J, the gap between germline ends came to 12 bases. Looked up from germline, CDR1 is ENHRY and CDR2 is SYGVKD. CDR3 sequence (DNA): TGTGCCATCAGTGAACTCAAAACAGTTGAGCAGTTCTTC. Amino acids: CAISELKTVEQFF.